These 2 T cell receptor beta chains were all obtained from the same sample, sequenced in a study of beta chain features in type 1 diabetes. The sequenced template was cDNA made from the entire isolated RNA. Sequenced by immunoSEQ multiplex PCR; TCRdb stores in-frame clones only, minus some. The sample yields 360,000 or so clones, about 19% seen once. The sample consisted of naive CD4+ T cells from blood. The source is a woman aged 18-29 years in good health.

The V call is TRBV7-9, the J call TRBJ1-1; 7 bases agree with TRBD1. The V segment lost 5 bases and the J segment 7 bases; nucleotides outside the gene matches: 7. The CDR3 is 13 residues long. Germline lookup yields CDR1 SEHNR and CDR2 FQNEAQ (reference sequence). The CDR3 bases are TGTGCCAGCAGCATTGACAGGGAGGTTGAAGCTTTCTTT. This encodes CASSIDREVEAFF.

Only a few counts were recorded for this clone. The chain carries TRBV4-1 and TRBJ2-7; D not resolved. V lost 1 base to trimming and J lost 3 bases, with 7 bases between them. Per germline, CDR1 MGHRA and CDR2 YSYEKL. This CDR3 comprises 13 residues. DNA of the CDR3: TGCGCCAGCAGCCAAGTTGAGGACTACGAGCAGTACTTC. Translated: CASSQVEDYEQYF.